The T cell receptor (beta chain) under discussion was sequenced for a study of Graves' ophthalmopathy and Graves' hyperthyroidism. Whole-study findings and limits: The 13-signature model separated ophthalmopathy from stable hyperthyroidism at 85% to 90% sensitivity and nearly 82% specificity. It was with about 68% sensitivity and about 72% specificity that the model predicted ophthalmopathy progression.

The PBMCs originated from less than 13 ml of fresh peripheral blood. Amplified material comprised TCR beta CDR3 regions derived from RNA transcripts. HTBI primers served in a first-round RT-PCR, which a second-round multiplex PCR followed. TCRdb independently ran MiXCR on the multiplex PCR reads; one entry per CDR3 protein. This table has hundreds of thousands of distinct CDR3 sequences, approximately 15% appearing once. The CDR3 extends over 14 amino acids. V dropped 4 bases and J dropped 7 bases, with 13 bases sitting between them. The germline CDR1 and CDR2 sequences are SNHLY and FYNNEI. This clonotype was counted a few times. Its antigen is as yet unknown.

Specimen: blood. This sequence originates from a woman in her twenties or thirties with Graves' ophthalmopathy. This chain links TRBV2 with TRBJ2-2; D is possibly TRBD1 (6 bases). CDR3 in amino acids: CASSARGSGGELFF. The CDR3, as DNA: TGTGCCAGCAGTGCTAGGGGGTCAGGCGGGGAGCTGTTTTTT. Full variable domain (missing parts from reference TRBV2 and TRBJ2-2): EPEVTQTPSHQVTQMGQEVILRCVPISNHLYFYWYRQILGQKVEFLVSFYNNEISEKSEIFDDQFSVERPDGSNFTLKIRSTKLEDSAMYFCASSARGSGGELFFGEGSRLTVL.